This is a list of T cell receptor beta chains from one sample in a study of T cell repertoires in cytomegalovirus infection. TCRdb re-derived calls from the reads in MiXCR, one entry per CDR3 protein. Counted here are under 95,000 distinct CDR3 sequences, about half occurring once; the ten biggest clones make up approximately 93%. Their specific antigens are unknown. Source: CD8+ T cells from cultured PBMCs, taken from culture after CMV antigen stimulation. The source is a human donor in good health (CMV status not recorded). Some clones in this sample may be carry-over from other donors' samples. Each CDR3 is given with its conserved first and last residue. Fields, in order: clone size, V gene, D gene, CDR3 length, J gene, CDR3 protein, CDR3 DNA. D genes are given only for firm matches. Clone size is shown for a subset of rows, as once, few, many or a class of expanded clone.

clone size: many; V gene: TRBV11-2; D gene: .; CDR3 length: 14; J gene: TRBJ2-5; CDR3 protein: CASTDRPGAQTQYF; CDR3 DNA: TGTGCCAGCACCGACCGCCCGGGGGCGCAGACCCAGTACTTC
clone size: .; V gene: TRBV25-1; D gene: TRBD2; CDR3 length: 14; J gene: TRBJ2-1; CDR3 protein: CASSDQGLGNEQFF; CDR3 DNA: TGTGCCAGCAGTGACCAGGGACTAGGGAATGAGCAGTTCTTC
clone size: .; V gene: TRBV27; D gene: .; CDR3 length: 15; J gene: TRBJ2-3; CDR3 protein: CASSSGGEATDTQYF; CDR3 DNA: TGTGCCAGCAGTTCCGGGGGCGAAGCCACAGATACGCAGTATTTT
clone size: few; V gene: TRBV5-6; D gene: .; CDR3 length: 11; J gene: TRBJ2-3; CDR3 protein: CASSLIDTQYF; CDR3 DNA: TGTGCCAGCAGCTTGATAGATACGCAGTATTTT
clone size: .; V gene: TRBV28; D gene: .; CDR3 length: 14; J gene: TRBJ2-7; CDR3 protein: CASSGYQRSYEQYF; CDR3 DNA: TGTGCCAGCAGTGGATATCAGAGGTCCTACGAGCAGTACTTC
clone size: .; V gene: TRBV20-1; D gene: .; CDR3 length: 16; J gene: TRBJ1-6; CDR3 protein: CSARGHLSSYNSPLHF; CDR3 DNA: TGCAGTGCCCGGGGCCATCTAAGCTCCTATAATTCACCCCTCCACTTT
clone size: once; V gene: TRBV13; D gene: TRBD2; CDR3 length: 15; J gene: TRBJ2-5; CDR3 protein: CASSFERGGGETQYF; CDR3 DNA: TGTGCCAGCAGTTTTGAGCGGGGGGGCGGAGAGACCCAGTACTTC
clone size: few; V gene: TRBV27; D gene: TRBD1; CDR3 length: 18; J gene: TRBJ2-6; CDR3 protein: CASGSRDSLRSGANVLTF; CDR3 DNA: TGTGCCAGCGGCTCCAGGGACAGCCTCCGGTCTGGGGCCAACGTCCTGACTTTC
clone size: few; V gene: TRBV7-2; D gene: .; CDR3 length: 14; J gene: TRBJ2-7; CDR3 protein: CASSLVASSYEQYF; CDR3 DNA: TGTGCCAGCAGCTTAGTGGCTAGCTCCTACGAGCAGTACTTC
clone size: .; V gene: TRBV7-6; D gene: TRBD1; CDR3 length: 15; J gene: TRBJ2-5; CDR3 protein: CASSPGTGVQETQYF; CDR3 DNA: TGTGCCAGCAGCCCCGGGACAGGGGTTCAAGAGACCCAGTACTTC
clone size: .; V gene: TRBV2; D gene: .; CDR3 length: 14; J gene: TRBJ2-1; CDR3 protein: CASIAGKGYNEQFF; CDR3 DNA: TGTGCCAGCATTGCGGGAAAGGGATACAATGAGCAGTTCTTC
clone size: many; V gene: TRBV7-2; D gene: .; CDR3 length: 13; J gene: TRBJ2-7; CDR3 protein: CASSGGAITGQYF; CDR3 DNA: TGTGCCAGCAGCGGGGGGGCGATCACCGGGCAGTACTTC
clone size: .; V gene: TRBV6-1; D gene: TRBD1; CDR3 length: 13; J gene: TRBJ1-1; CDR3 protein: CASGQGGGAEAFF; CDR3 DNA: TGTGCCAGCGGTCAGGGGGGAGGTGCTGAAGCTTTCTTT
clone size: .; V gene: TRBV6-1; D gene: TRBD2; CDR3 length: 16; J gene: TRBJ2-7; CDR3 protein: CASSGNLGLAGYEQYF; CDR3 DNA: TGTGCCAGCAGTGGCAACCTAGGACTAGCTGGCTACGAGCAGTACTTC
clone size: .; V gene: TRBV7-6; D gene: TRBD1; CDR3 length: 16; J gene: TRBJ2-1; CDR3 protein: CASSFRTGGSYNEQFF; CDR3 DNA: TGTGCCAGCAGCTTCCGGACAGGGGGCTCCTACAATGAGCAGTTCTTC
clone size: few; V gene: TRBV10-2; D gene: .; CDR3 length: 16; J gene: TRBJ1-6; CDR3 protein: CASSETGSSYNSPLHF; CDR3 DNA: TGCGCCAGCAGTGAAACAGGAAGCTCCTATAATTCACCCCTCCACTTT
clone size: once; V gene: TRBV12-3/TRBV12-4; D gene: .; CDR3 length: 14; J gene: TRBJ1-5; CDR3 protein: CASSRPGGSQPQHF; CDR3 DNA: TGTGCCAGCAGTAGGCCGGGAGGGAGTCAGCCCCAGCATTTT
clone size: .; V gene: TRBV7-6; D gene: TRBD2; CDR3 length: 17; J gene: TRBJ2-7; CDR3 protein: CASSLLSPSGSIHEQYF; CDR3 DNA: TGTGCCAGCAGCCTCCTATCGCCTAGCGGGTCCATACACGAGCAGTACTTC
clone size: few; V gene: TRBV14; D gene: .; CDR3 length: 14; J gene: TRBJ1-2; CDR3 protein: CASSQVDAGYGYTF; CDR3 DNA: TGTGCCAGCAGCCAAGTGGACGCGGGCTATGGCTACACCTTC
clone size: .; V gene: TRBV27; D gene: TRBD2; CDR3 length: 15; J gene: TRBJ2-7; CDR3 protein: CASSLSAGRSYEQYF; CDR3 DNA: TGTGCCAGCAGTTTATCAGCGGGGAGGTCCTACGAGCAGTACTTC
clone size: .; V gene: TRBV29-1; D gene: TRBD2; CDR3 length: 13; J gene: TRBJ2-5; CDR3 protein: CSVGRSGGETQYF; CDR3 DNA: TGCAGCGTCGGCCGTAGCGGGGGAGAGACCCAGTACTTC
clone size: few; V gene: TRBV7-2; D gene: TRBD2; CDR3 length: 18; J gene: TRBJ2-2; CDR3 protein: CASSLEGWREENTGELFF; CDR3 DNA: TGTGCCAGCAGCTTAGAAGGATGGCGGGAGGAGAACACCGGGGAGCTGTTTTTT
clone size: few; V gene: TRBV24-1; D gene: .; CDR3 length: 17; J gene: TRBJ1-1; CDR3 protein: CATSDLRWGRAGTEAFF; CDR3 DNA: TGTGCCACCAGTGATTTGCGGTGGGGCAGGGCAGGGACTGAAGCTTTCTTT
clone size: few; V gene: TRBV6-1; D gene: .; CDR3 length: 14; J gene: TRBJ2-1; CDR3 protein: CASSEIRTNNEQFF; CDR3 DNA: TGTGCCAGCAGTGAAATTCGGACCAACAATGAGCAGTTCTTC
clone size: many; V gene: TRBV20-1; D gene: TRBD2; CDR3 length: 19; J gene: TRBJ2-4; CDR3 protein: CSAVPPSGGARLAKNIQYF; CDR3 DNA: TGCAGTGCTGTCCCCCCTAGCGGGGGTGCGAGGCTAGCCAAAAACATTCAGTACTTC
clone size: .; V gene: TRBV12-3/TRBV12-4; D gene: .; CDR3 length: 14; J gene: TRBJ1-3; CDR3 protein: CASSFGTLGNTIYF; CDR3 DNA: TGTGCCAGCAGTTTCGGGACACTTGGAAACACCATATATTTT
clone size: few; V gene: TRBV7-6; D gene: .; CDR3 length: 16; J gene: TRBJ2-1; CDR3 protein: CASSLRINGANNEQFF; CDR3 DNA: TGTGCCAGCAGCCTCCGGATCAACGGGGCTAACAATGAGCAGTTCTTC
clone size: .; V gene: TRBV24-1; D gene: TRBD2; CDR3 length: 17; J gene: TRBJ2-1; CDR3 protein: CATSDSGTSGSYNEQFF; CDR3 DNA: TGTGCCACCAGTGATTCCGGGACTAGCGGTTCCTACAATGAGCAGTTCTTC
clone size: .; V gene: TRBV20-1; D gene: .; CDR3 length: 13; J gene: TRBJ1-1; CDR3 protein: CSARAYMNTEAFF; CDR3 DNA: TGCAGTGCTAGGGCGTACATGAACACTGAAGCTTTCTTT
clone size: .; V gene: TRBV27; D gene: TRBD2; CDR3 length: 16; J gene: TRBJ2-2; CDR3 protein: CASRGLAGVGAGELFF; CDR3 DNA: TGTGCCAGCAGGGGGCTAGCGGGAGTTGGGGCCGGGGAGCTGTTTTTT
clone size: .; V gene: TRBV27; D gene: .; CDR3 length: 14; J gene: TRBJ1-6; CDR3 protein: CASSESSYNSPLHF; CDR3 DNA: TGTGCCAGCAGTGAAAGCTCCTATAATTCACCCCTCCACTTT
clone size: few; V gene: TRBV6-1; D gene: TRBD1; CDR3 length: 17; J gene: TRBJ1-1; CDR3 protein: CASSEAIGTGLNTEAFF; CDR3 DNA: TGTGCCAGCAGTGAAGCGATAGGGACAGGGCTGAACACTGAAGCTTTCTTT
clone size: .; V gene: TRBV27; D gene: .; CDR3 length: 11; J gene: TRBJ1-1; CDR3 protein: CASKKNTEAFF; CDR3 DNA: TGTGCCAGCAAGAAGAACACTGAAGCTTTCTTT
clone size: .; V gene: TRBV11-2; D gene: .; CDR3 length: 14; J gene: TRBJ1-4; CDR3 protein: CASSLGFSGEKLFF; CDR3 DNA: TGTGCCAGCAGCTTAGGATTCTCGGGTGAAAAACTGTTTTTT
clone size: once; V gene: TRBV28; D gene: TRBD1; CDR3 length: 19; J gene: TRBJ2-7; CDR3 protein: CASSLIVGDRATPPYEQYF; CDR3 DNA: TGTGCCAGCAGTTTAATCGTGGGCGACAGGGCGACTCCTCCCTACGAGCAGTACTTC
clone size: .; V gene: TRBV7-6; D gene: .; CDR3 length: 13; J gene: TRBJ2-7; CDR3 protein: CASSPSEGTDQYF; CDR3 DNA: TGTGCCAGCAGCCCCTCGGAGGGGACCGATCAGTACTTC
clone size: few; V gene: TRBV6-1; D gene: TRBD1; CDR3 length: 16; J gene: TRBJ2-1; CDR3 protein: CASRSTGLGQNNEQFF; CDR3 DNA: TGTGCCAGCAGATCGACAGGGCTGGGACAAAACAATGAGCAGTTCTTC
clone size: .; V gene: TRBV12-3/TRBV12-4; D gene: .; CDR3 length: 16; J gene: TRBJ2-2; CDR3 protein: CASSYSGPGGTGELFF; CDR3 DNA: TGTGCCAGCAGCTACTCCGGGCCTGGGGGCACCGGGGAGCTGTTTTTT
clone size: .; V gene: TRBV28; D gene: .; CDR3 length: 11; J gene: TRBJ2-2; CDR3 protein: CASKLVGELFF; CDR3 DNA: TGTGCCAGCAAACTTGTCGGGGAGCTGTTTTTT
clone size: few; V gene: TRBV7-9; D gene: TRBD1; CDR3 length: 13; J gene: TRBJ2-7; CDR3 protein: CASSSTTGGEQYF; CDR3 DNA: TGTGCCAGCAGCTCGACAACAGGGGGAGAGCAGTACTTC
clone size: few; V gene: TRBV6-5; D gene: TRBD1; CDR3 length: 16; J gene: TRBJ2-3; CDR3 protein: CAGPFSGTGGLDTQYF; CDR3 DNA: TGTGCCGGCCCCTTCTCCGGGACAGGGGGCTTAGATACGCAGTATTTT
clone size: .; V gene: TRBV6-5; D gene: TRBD2; CDR3 length: 15; J gene: TRBJ2-7; CDR3 protein: CASSTRTRALGEQYF; CDR3 DNA: TGTGCCAGCAGTACCAGGACTAGGGCGCTAGGTGAGCAGTACTTC
clone size: .; V gene: TRBV15; D gene: .; CDR3 length: 15; J gene: TRBJ1-4; CDR3 protein: CATSRGRGTNEKLFF; CDR3 DNA: TGTGCCACCAGCAGAGGGAGAGGGACTAATGAAAAACTGTTTTTT
clone size: .; V gene: TRBV7-6; D gene: .; CDR3 length: 14; J gene: TRBJ1-6; CDR3 protein: CASSRGEGRSPLHF; CDR3 DNA: TGTGCCAGCAGCCGGGGTGAGGGAAGATCACCCCTCCACTTT
clone size: .; V gene: TRBV20-1; D gene: .; CDR3 length: 13; J gene: TRBJ1-1; CDR3 protein: CSAKHSMNTEAFF; CDR3 DNA: TGCAGTGCTAAACACAGCATGAACACTGAAGCTTTCTTT
clone size: few; V gene: TRBV7-2; D gene: TRBD2; CDR3 length: 16; J gene: TRBJ2-1; CDR3 protein: CASSPDGTSGLIEQFF; CDR3 DNA: TGTGCCAGCAGCCCCGACGGGACTAGCGGTCTCATAGAGCAGTTCTTC
clone size: .; V gene: TRBV11-2; D gene: .; CDR3 length: 15; J gene: TRBJ2-5; CDR3 protein: CASSLGDLPFETQYF; CDR3 DNA: TGTGCCAGCAGCCTTGGGGACCTCCCGTTCGAGACCCAGTACTTC
clone size: few; V gene: TRBV27; D gene: .; CDR3 length: 13; J gene: TRBJ1-1; CDR3 protein: CASSFSSSTEAFF; CDR3 DNA: TGTGCCAGCAGTTTTAGCTCATCGACCGAAGCTTTCTTT
clone size: .; V gene: TRBV7-9; D gene: .; CDR3 length: 14; J gene: TRBJ2-7; CDR3 protein: CASSPTGFSYEQYF; CDR3 DNA: TGTGCCAGCAGCCCTACAGGGTTCTCCTACGAGCAGTACTTC
clone size: .; V gene: TRBV7-9; D gene: TRBD1; CDR3 length: 17; J gene: TRBJ2-4; CDR3 protein: CASSLRTGGYGKNIQYF; CDR3 DNA: TGTGCCAGCAGCCTGCGGACAGGGGGCTATGGCAAAAACATTCAGTACTTC
clone size: .; V gene: TRBV11-2; D gene: .; CDR3 length: 14; J gene: TRBJ1-2; CDR3 protein: CASSLSPGNYGYTF; CDR3 DNA: TGTGCCAGCAGCTTAAGTCCGGGGAACTATGGCTACACCTTC
clone size: .; V gene: TRBV27; D gene: .; CDR3 length: 14; J gene: TRBJ1-5; CDR3 protein: CASRSVGINQPQHF; CDR3 DNA: TGTGCCAGCAGGTCGGTAGGGATCAATCAGCCCCAGCATTTT
clone size: .; V gene: TRBV3-1; D gene: TRBD1; CDR3 length: 19; J gene: TRBJ1-2; CDR3 protein: CASSREEQGRRMRNYGYTF; CDR3 DNA: TGTGCCAGCAGCCGAGAGGAACAGGGGAGAAGAATGAGGAACTATGGCTACACCTTC
clone size: .; V gene: TRBV19; D gene: .; CDR3 length: 15; J gene: TRBJ1-4; CDR3 protein: CASKGGRLRNEKLFF; CDR3 DNA: TGTGCCAGTAAAGGAGGGCGACTCCGTAATGAAAAACTGTTTTTT
clone size: few; V gene: TRBV7-3; D gene: .; CDR3 length: 14; J gene: TRBJ2-7; CDR3 protein: CASSPFDGAYEQYF; CDR3 DNA: TGTGCCAGCAGCCCGTTCGACGGCGCCTACGAGCAGTACTTC
clone size: few; V gene: TRBV7-9; D gene: .; CDR3 length: 14; J gene: TRBJ2-5; CDR3 protein: CASSFEGRGETQYF; CDR3 DNA: TGTGCCAGCAGCTTCGAAGGGAGAGGAGAGACCCAGTACTTC
clone size: .; V gene: TRBV15; D gene: TRBD1; CDR3 length: 13; J gene: TRBJ2-1; CDR3 protein: CATSRGQENEQFF; CDR3 DNA: TGTGCCACCAGCCGGGGACAGGAAAATGAGCAGTTCTTC
clone size: .; V gene: TRBV5-1; D gene: TRBD1; CDR3 length: 17; J gene: TRBJ1-1; CDR3 protein: CASSLEGGGWMNTEAFF; CDR3 DNA: TGCGCCAGCAGCTTGGAAGGGGGCGGTTGGATGAACACTGAAGCTTTCTTT
clone size: .; V gene: TRBV14; D gene: .; CDR3 length: 12; J gene: TRBJ1-1; CDR3 protein: CASSQRLWSTFF; CDR3 DNA: TGTGCCAGCAGCCAACGATTGTGGAGCACTTTCTTT